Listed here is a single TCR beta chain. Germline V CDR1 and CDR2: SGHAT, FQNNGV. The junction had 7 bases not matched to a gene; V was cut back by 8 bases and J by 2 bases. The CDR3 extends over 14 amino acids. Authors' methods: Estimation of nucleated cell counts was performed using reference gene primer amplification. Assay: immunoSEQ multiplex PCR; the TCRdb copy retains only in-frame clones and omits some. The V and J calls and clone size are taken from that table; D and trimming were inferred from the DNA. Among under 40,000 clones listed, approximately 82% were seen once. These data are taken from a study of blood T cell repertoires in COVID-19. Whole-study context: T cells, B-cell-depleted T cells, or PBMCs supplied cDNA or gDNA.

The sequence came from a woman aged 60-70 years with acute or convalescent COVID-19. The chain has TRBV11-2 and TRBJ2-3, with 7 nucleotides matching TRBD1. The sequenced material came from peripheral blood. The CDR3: CASEPGQPTDTQYF. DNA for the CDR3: TGTGCCAGCGAACCGGGACAGCCCACAGATACGCAGTATTTT. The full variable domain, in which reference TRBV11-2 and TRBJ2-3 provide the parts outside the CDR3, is EAGVAQSPRYKIIEKRQSVAFWCNPISGHATLYWYQQILGQGPKLLIQFQNNGVVDDSQLPKDRFSAERLKGVDSTLKIQPAKLEDSAVYLCASEPGQPTDTQYFGPGTRLTVL.